This T cell receptor beta chain was observed in a study of T cell changes during pregnancy in multiple sclerosis. The table came from immunoSEQ multiplex PCR; TCRdb's copy has only in-frame clones and leaves some out. The sample includes some 30,000 clones, around 92% of them seen just once. Material: CD8+ T cells from peripheral blood mononuclear cells, obtained in the second trimester of pregnancy. The TCR comes from a female donor in good health, enrolled as a control in a pregnancy study.

Here the CDR3 reads CASSPETGEAFF. The CDR3, as DNA: TGCGCCAGCAGCCCAGAAACAGGGGAAGCTTTCTTT. The chain carries TRBV5-1 and TRBJ1-1; a weak D match, TRBD1 (6 bases). The germline V gene has CDR1 SGHRS and CDR2 YFSETQ. The germline V and J ends were trimmed by 4 bases and 8 bases, with 12 bases remaining between them. The CDR3 runs to 12 residues.